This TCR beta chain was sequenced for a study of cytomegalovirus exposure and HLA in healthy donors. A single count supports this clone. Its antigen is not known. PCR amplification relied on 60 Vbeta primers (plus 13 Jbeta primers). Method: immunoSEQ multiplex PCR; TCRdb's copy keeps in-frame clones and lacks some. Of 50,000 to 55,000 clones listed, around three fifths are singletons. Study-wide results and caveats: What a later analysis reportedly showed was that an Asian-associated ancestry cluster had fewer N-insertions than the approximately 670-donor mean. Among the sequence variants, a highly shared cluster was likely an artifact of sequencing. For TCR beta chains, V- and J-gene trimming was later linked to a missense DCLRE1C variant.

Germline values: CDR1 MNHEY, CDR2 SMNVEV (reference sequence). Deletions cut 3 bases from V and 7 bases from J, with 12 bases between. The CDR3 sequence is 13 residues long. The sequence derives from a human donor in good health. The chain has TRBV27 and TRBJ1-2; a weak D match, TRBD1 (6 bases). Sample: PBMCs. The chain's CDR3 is CASSFLGALGYTF. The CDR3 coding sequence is TGTGCCAGCAGTTTCTTGGGGGCGCTTGGCTACACCTTC.